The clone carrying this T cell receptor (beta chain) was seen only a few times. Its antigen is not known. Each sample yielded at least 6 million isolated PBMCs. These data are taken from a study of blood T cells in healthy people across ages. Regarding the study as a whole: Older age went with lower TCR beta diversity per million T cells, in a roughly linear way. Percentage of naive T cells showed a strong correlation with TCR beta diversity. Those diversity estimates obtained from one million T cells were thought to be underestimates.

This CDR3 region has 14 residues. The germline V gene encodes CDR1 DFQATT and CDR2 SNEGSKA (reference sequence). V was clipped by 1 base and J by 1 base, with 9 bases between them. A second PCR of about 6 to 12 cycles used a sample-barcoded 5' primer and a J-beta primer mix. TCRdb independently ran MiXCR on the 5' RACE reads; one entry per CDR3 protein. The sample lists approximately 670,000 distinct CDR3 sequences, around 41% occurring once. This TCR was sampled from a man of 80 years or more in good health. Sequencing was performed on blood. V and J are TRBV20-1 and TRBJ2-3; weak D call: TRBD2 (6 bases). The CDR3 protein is CSARVGEGTDTQYF. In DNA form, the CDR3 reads TGCAGTGCTAGAGTTGGGGAGGGCACAGATACGCAGTATTTT.